Included here is one T cell receptor beta chain sequence, with context. The CDR3 has 12 amino acids. V was pared by 5 bases and J by 3 bases, with 4 bases between. The germline V gene encodes CDR1 SEHNR and CDR2 FQNEAQ (reference sequence). The data derive from a study of T cell changes during pregnancy in multiple sclerosis. Using immunoSEQ multiplex PCR, the repertoire was profiled, and TCRdb retains in-frame clones only, with some absent. The profile covers tens of thousands of clones, with around 92% appearing a single time and roughly 1.8% taken by the ten largest. This receptor was identified in a female donor in good health, enrolled as a control in a pregnancy study. The V and J genes are TRBV7-9 and TRBJ2-2; no clear D. Specimen: CD4+ T cells from peripheral blood mononuclear cells, collected after pregnancy. The DNA for the CDR3 is TGTGCCAGCAGCACATACACCGGGGAGCTGTTTTTT. Protein sequence: CASSTYTGELFF. Full variable domain (rest looked up from reference TRBV7-9 and TRBJ2-2): DTGVSQNPRHKITKRGQNVTFRCDPISEHNRLYWYRQTLGQGPEFLTYFQNEAQLEKSRLLSDRFSAERPKGSFSTLEIQRTEQGDSAMYLCASSTYTGELFFGEGSRLTVL.